The clone carrying this T cell receptor (beta chain) counts as medium-sized. The antigen is not known. This entry is derived from a study of early T cells in non-severe SARS-CoV-2 infection. Study at large: Bulk RNA taken from unsorted whole blood was sequenced, leaving chains unpaired. Study conclusions and caveats: Private and CD4 specificities were missed by VDJdb matching, skewed to anti-spike CD8.

The CDR3 loop spans 14 amino acids. Germline V CDR1 and CDR2: ENHRY, SYGVKD. V gave up 6 bases and J gave up 0 bases, with 9 bases separating them. cDNA molecules, individually, were tagged with unique molecular identifiers. A single record per CDR3 protein comes from TCRdb applying MiXCR to the 5' RACE reads. This table holds just over 9,000 distinct CDR3 sequences, about 4.8% found once. The chain is built from TRBV10-3 and TRBJ2-1; D not resolved. This receptor was taken from an adult who was a healthcare worker with PCR-confirmed SARS-CoV-2 infection or an uninfected control (not recorded which). The specimen sequenced was whole blood. In DNA, the CDR3 is TGTGCCATCAGGGACGTAGGCTCCTACAATGAGCAGTTCTTC. It translates to CAIRDVGSYNEQFF.